Presented here are 2 T cell receptor beta chains from one specimen sequenced in a study of chemoradiotherapy in HPV16-positive cancers. Profiled with immunoSEQ multiplex PCR; TCRdb holds only in-frame clones, not every one. This repertoire shows 30,000 or so clones, 80% to 90% found once; its top ten account for about 3.4%. Sequencing used blood, obtained from a patient who underwent chemoradiotherapy. Source of these receptors: a human donor with HPV-associated anogenital cancer.

V and J are TRBV4-2 and TRBJ1-6, with D possibly being TRBD1 (5 bases). The CDR3 extends over 16 amino acids. V lost 1 base and J 7 bases, leaving 14 bases between the germline ends. Germline V CDR1 and CDR2: LGHNA, YNFKEQ. The chain's CDR3 is CASSQGGRAGNSPLHF. The CDR3 DNA is TGTGCCAGCAGCCAAGGGGGCAGGGCGGGAAATTCACCCCTCCACTTT.

This chain links TRBV18 with TRBJ2-2; D perhaps matches TRBD1 (5 bases). Germline values: CDR1 KGHSH, CDR2 LQKENI. V lost 3 bases, J lost 1 base, and 9 bases lay in between. This CDR3 is 15 amino acids long. The CDR3 sequence is CASSPRRENTGELFF. The CDR3 DNA is TGTGCCAGCTCACCCCGCAGGGAGAACACCGGGGAGCTGTTTTTT.